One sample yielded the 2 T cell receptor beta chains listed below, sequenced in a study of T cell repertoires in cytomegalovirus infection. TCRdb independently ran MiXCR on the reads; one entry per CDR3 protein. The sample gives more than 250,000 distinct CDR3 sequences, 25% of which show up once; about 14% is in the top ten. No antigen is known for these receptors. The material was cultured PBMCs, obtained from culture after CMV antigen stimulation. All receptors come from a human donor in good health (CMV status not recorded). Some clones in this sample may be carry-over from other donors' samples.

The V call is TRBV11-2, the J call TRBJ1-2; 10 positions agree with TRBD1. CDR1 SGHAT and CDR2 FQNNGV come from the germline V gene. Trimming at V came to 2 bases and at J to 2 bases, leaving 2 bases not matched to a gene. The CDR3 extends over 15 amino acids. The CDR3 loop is CASSLMGQGNYGYTF. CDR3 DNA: TGTGCCAGCAGCTTAATGGGACAGGGGAACTATGGCTACACCTTC.

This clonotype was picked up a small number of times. The CDR3 nucleotides are TGTGCCAGCAGAGCACTAGCGGGAGGGCCAGAGACCCAGTACTTC. It translates to CASRALAGGPETQYF. This chain uses TRBV28 with TRBJ2-5; TRBD2 agrees at 13 bases. V dropped 6 bases and J dropped 4; count of bases not matched to a gene: 5. CDR3 length: 15 residues. Per germline, CDR1 MDHEN and CDR2 SYDVKM.